This T cell receptor (beta chain) was observed in a study of human T cells and chemical hapten exposure. Germline V lookup: CDR1 SNHLY, CDR2 FYNNEI. V was cut by 5 bases and J by 4 bases, with 8 bases left in between. The CDR3 runs to 12 residues. MiXCR, run by TCRdb on the RACE reads, gives a single entry per CDR3 protein. Of about 68,000 distinct CDR3 sequences in the sample, over 9.5% were seen once. Time point meaning: pre-sensitization, week 0. Treatment of the sample: therapeutic diphenylcyclopropenone sensitization with weekly scalp DPC. Drawing of blood took place ahead of applying each patch test.

This clonotype was obtained from a woman aged 45 to 65 with alopecia areata. Some clones in this sample may be carry-over from other donors' samples. The chain has TRBV2 and TRBJ1-2; no definite D call. This specimen was whole blood, taken in connection with sensitization to the hapten diphenylcyclopropenone (DPC). The CDR3 is CASSLILYGYTF. CDR3 nucleotide sequence: TGTGCCAGCAGTCTGATTCTCTATGGCTACACCTTC.